This TCR beta chain was captured by sequencing in a study of technical replicates of blood from a few donors. TCRdb's copy holds only in-frame clones and misses some; the assay was immunoSEQ multiplex PCR. The sample carries more than 75,000 clones, roughly 94% recorded once. The germline V and J ends were trimmed by 1 base and 7 bases, with 10 bases remaining between them. The CDR3 length is 13 residues. Germline CDR1 is SGHTA and CDR2 is FQGNSA. This clone was picked up a small number of times. The sequenced sample consisted of T cells isolated from PBMCs. The sequence derives from a human donor in good health. The rearrangement uses TRBV7-2 and TRBJ1-1; D unresolved. This CDR3 is CASSLVSRYEAFF. In DNA, the CDR3 is TGTGCCAGCAGCTTAGTGTCTAGATATGAAGCTTTCTTT.